The 20 T cell receptor beta chains given below trace back to one sample, sequenced in a study of technical replicates of blood from a few donors. Sequenced by immunoSEQ multiplex PCR; TCRdb stores in-frame clones only, minus some. The sample shows about 73,000 clones, 85% to 95% of them seen only once. Material: PBMCs. The receptors were sampled from a human donor in good health. Some clones in this sample may be carry-over from other donors' samples.

The gene calls are TRBV4-1 and TRBJ1-6; D not certain. Germline values: CDR1 MGHRA, CDR2 YSYEKL. Trimming cost V 0 bases and J 10 bases, with 13 bases left between them. This CDR3 has 15 amino acids. CDR3 bases: TGCGCCAGCAGCCAAGAACCGGTGGAGTGGTCACCCCTCCACTTT. Its protein is CASSQEPVEWSPLHF.

This clone was counted only a few times. The J gene is TRBJ2-5, the V gene TRBV7-8, with D possibly being TRBD2 (6 bases). Deletions cut 4 bases from V and 0 bases from J, with 15 bases between. From germline, CDR1 is SGHVS and CDR2 FQNEAQ. CDR3 length equals 16 residues. The CDR3 bases are TGTGCCAGCAGCTCAAAGAGAGGAGGGTACCAAGAGACCCAGTACTTC. Residues: CASSSKRGGYQETQYF.

This rearrangement joins TRBV7-2 to TRBJ1-2; D gene unclear. The CDR3 extends over 13 amino acids. V lost 2 bases and J lost 2, with 6 bases in between. Germline CDR1 and CDR2: SGHTA and FQGNSA. The CDR3 spells CASSLSQNYGYTF. The DNA for the CDR3 is TGTGCCAGCAGCTTATCCCAGAACTATGGCTACACCTTC. Drawing the rest from reference TRBV7-2 and TRBJ1-2, the complete variable domain is GAGVSQSPSNKVTEKGKDVELRCDPISGHTALYWYRQSLGQGLEFLIYFQGNSAPDKSGLPSDRFSAERTGGSVSTLTIQRTQQEDSAVYLCASSLSQNYGYTFGSGTRLTVV.

The chain employs TRBV5-6 and TRBJ2-1; tentative D call: TRBD2 (6 bases). Germline CDR1 reads SGHDT; CDR2 reads YYEEEE. The CDR3 runs 12 residues. Trimming removed 4 bases at V and 8 bases at J, with 10 bases between. Here the CDR3 reads CASSIGTYEQFF. The DNA for the CDR3 is TGTGCCAGCAGCATCGGGACTTATGAGCAGTTCTTC.

This sequence joins TRBV30 and TRBJ2-7, with TRBD1 matching over 9 bases. CDR1 and CDR2 (germline): GTSNPN, SVGIG (reference sequence). This CDR3 is built from 18 residues. V lost 0 bases to trimming and J lost 0 bases; unmatched junction nucleotides: 12. The CDR3 protein is CAWSVLGQGEISSYEQYF. The CDR3 nucleotides are TGTGCCTGGAGTGTACTGGGACAGGGCGAAATTAGCTCCTACGAGCAGTACTTC.

This chain connects TRBV10-3 to TRBJ2-5, with 7 bases aligning to TRBD2. V lost 6 bases and J lost 4; bases outside the gene matches: 14. The CDR3 contains 16 residues. Germline assignment: CDR1 ENHRY and CDR2 SYGVKD. The CDR3 sequence: CAISDLAAQLGETQYF. The CDR3 coding sequence is TGTGCCATCAGCGACCTAGCGGCCCAGTTGGGAGAGACCCAGTACTTC.

This clone was seen just once. The rearrangement links TRBV4-2 to TRBJ2-2; 11 positions agree with TRBD2. The junction had 2 bases not matched to a gene; V was cut back by 0 bases and J by 5 bases. The V gene's germline CDR1 is LGHNA and CDR2 YNFKEQ. CDR3 length equals 16 residues. CDR3 in amino acids: CASSQDSGGATGELFF. The CDR3 coding sequence is TGTGCCAGCAGCCAAGATAGCGGGGGGGCAACCGGGGAGCTGTTTTTT.

V and J are TRBV4-3 and TRBJ1-4; D uncertain. Per germline, CDR1 LGHNA and CDR2 YSLEER. V was trimmed by 0 bases and J by 13 bases, leaving 18 bases between them. This CDR3 has 15 amino acids. The CDR3 sequence is CASSQESGRREGLFF. DNA of the CDR3: TGCGCCAGCAGCCAAGAATCCGGGCGCCGGGAGGGACTGTTTTTT.

The chain links TRBV7-2 to TRBJ2-7, with D possibly matching TRBD1 (6 bases). Germline lookup yields CDR1 SGHTA and CDR2 FQGNSA. Between the trimmed V and J ends, which lost 6 bases and 0 bases, there was a span of 15 bases. This CDR3 has 15 residues. CDR3 residues: CASSPWAGASYEQYF. The CDR3 DNA reads as TGTGCCAGCAGTCCGTGGGCAGGGGCCTCCTACGAGCAGTACTTC.

The J gene is TRBJ2-1, the V gene TRBV5-1; 10 positions match TRBD2. The germline V gene encodes CDR1 SGHRS and CDR2 YFSETQ. The CDR3 length is 15 residues. The J segment lost 7 bases and the V segment lost 1 base, leaving 5 bases of the junction unmatched. The CDR3, as DNA: TGCGCCAGCAGCTTGAGCGGGGGGGCCCAGAATGAGCAGTTCTTC. It encodes CASSLSGGAQNEQFF.

This sequence joins TRBV18 and TRBJ2-7; no clear D gene. The CDR3 covers 14 residues. V was clipped by 5 bases and J by 6 bases, with 17 bases between them. CDR1 KGHSH and CDR2 LQKENI come from the germline V gene. The CDR3 sequence is CASSANPRPGEQYF. DNA for the CDR3: TGTGCCAGCTCAGCGAACCCCCGGCCAGGCGAGCAGTACTTC.

The chain carries TRBV12-5 and TRBJ2-3, with TRBD1 identical over 10 bases. In germline, CDR1 is LGHNT, CDR2 FRNRAP. The CDR3 sequence is 16 residues long. V shed 1 base, J shed 5 bases, and the junction held 6 bases outside the gene matches. CDR3 in amino acids: CASGLGRRDRGDTQYF. Written as DNA, the CDR3 is TGTGCTAGTGGTTTGGGAAGGAGGGACAGGGGAGATACGCAGTATTTT.

The count of this clone is one. The chain has TRBV18 and TRBJ2-5; TRBD1 matches 11 bases. CDR3 length: 14 residues. Trimming cost V 0 bases and J 6 bases; bases outside gene matches: 0. Germline values: CDR1 KGHSH, CDR2 LQKENI. This CDR3 reads CASSPPDRGQTQYF. In DNA, the CDR3 is TGTGCCAGCTCACCACCGGACAGGGGGCAGACCCAGTACTTC.

The genes are TRBV9 and TRBJ2-3; D perhaps matches TRBD2 (7 bases). Trimming removed 5 bases at V and 7 bases at J, with 26 bases between. CDR1 and CDR2 from the germline V gene are SGDLS and YYNGEE. The CDR3 is made up of 17 amino acids. The CDR3 DNA follows: TGTGCCAGCAGTGAGGGGGACCAGCGGGGCCGATCAAATACGCAGTATTTT. This sequence encodes CASSEGDQRGRSNTQYF.

A word on this clone: With a far larger clone one base away, a read error is the likely cause. This sequence joins TRBV7-9 and TRBJ2-3; D is ambiguous. The CDR3 is made up of 11 amino acids. Germline values: CDR1 SEHNR, CDR2 FQNEAQ (reference sequence). V was pared by 5 bases and J by 3 bases, with 3 bases between. The DNA for the CDR3 is TGTGCCAGCAGCCTAACAGATACGCAGTATTTT. This translates into CASSLTDTQYF.

The V and J genes are TRBV19 and TRBJ1-5; perhaps TRBD1 as D (5 bases). Trimming left V 4 bases short and J 0 bases short, with 13 bases between. This CDR3 comprises 16 residues. Germline values: CDR1 LNHDA, CDR2 SQIVND (reference sequence). The chain's CDR3 is CASSTLTGLSNQPQHF. The CDR3 DNA reads TGTGCCAGTAGTACCCTTACAGGCCTTAGCAATCAGCCCCAGCATTTT.

The chain employs TRBV11-2 and TRBJ1-1; 8 bases align to TRBD1. V trimming: 5 bases; J trimming: 5 bases; junction bases outside the gene matches: 10. The germline gives CDR1 SGHAT, CDR2 FQNNGV. This CDR3 has 15 residues. The CDR3 loop is CASSSRTGRGTEAFF. CDR3 sequence (DNA): TGTGCCAGCAGCAGCCGGACAGGGCGGGGGACTGAAGCTTTCTTT.

The J gene is TRBJ2-7, the V gene TRBV5-1, with 7 bases that match TRBD2. The CDR3 contains 16 residues. Germline V gene sequence: CDR1 SGHRS, CDR2 YFSETQ. The J segment lost 7 bases and the V segment lost 3 bases, leaving 16 bases of the junction unmatched. CDR3: CASSSGLWEGTLEQYF. In nucleotides, the CDR3 is TGCGCCAGCAGCTCGGGGTTGTGGGAGGGGACCCTGGAGCAGTACTTC.

DNA of the CDR3: TGTGCCATCAGCCCGAGGGAGCCCTACGAGCAGTACTTC. Translation: CAISPREPYEQYF. J is TRBJ2-7 and V is TRBV10-3, with a tentative D call TRBD2 (5 bases). Germline loops: CDR1 ENHRY, CDR2 SYGVKD. The CDR3 covers 13 residues. Trimming cost V 6 bases and J 2 bases, with 11 bases left between them.

The V and J genes are TRBV4-1 and TRBJ2-6; no clear D gene. The V end lost 0 bases, the J end lost 0 bases, and 9 bases lay between the germline ends. CDR1 is MGHRA, CDR2 YSYEKL, per germline. The CDR3 consists of 17 residues. CDR3 coding DNA: TGCGCCAGCAGCCAAGAGGGCAGAAGCTCTGGGGCCAACGTCCTGACTTTC. This codes for CASSQEGRSSGANVLTF.